This T cell receptor beta chain emerged from a study of patients and donors after allogeneic stem cell transplantation. The CDR3 spans 16 residues. The trim removed 7 bases at V and 4 bases at J, leaving 11 bases unmatched. This clonotype was counted once. Via MiXCR, TCRdb re-called the RT-PCR reads, giving one row per CDR3 protein. This repertoire shows some 90,000 distinct CDR3 sequences, about 44% found once; its top ten account for roughly 64%. The chain joins TRBV12-3 or TRBV12-4 to TRBJ2-1, with 9 bases identical to TRBD2. Sequencing was done on a sample of blood, either unsorted or a sorted T cell fraction (not recorded which). This TCR came from a human donor who was either an allogeneic HSCT recipient or a stem cell or donor lymphocyte infusion donor (not recorded which). It is not recorded whose cells these are; they may come from a transplant donor. The CDR3 DNA is TGTGCCAGCAATCCCGCGACTAGCGGAGATTACAATGAGCAGTTCTTC. Its protein is CASNPATSGDYNEQFF.